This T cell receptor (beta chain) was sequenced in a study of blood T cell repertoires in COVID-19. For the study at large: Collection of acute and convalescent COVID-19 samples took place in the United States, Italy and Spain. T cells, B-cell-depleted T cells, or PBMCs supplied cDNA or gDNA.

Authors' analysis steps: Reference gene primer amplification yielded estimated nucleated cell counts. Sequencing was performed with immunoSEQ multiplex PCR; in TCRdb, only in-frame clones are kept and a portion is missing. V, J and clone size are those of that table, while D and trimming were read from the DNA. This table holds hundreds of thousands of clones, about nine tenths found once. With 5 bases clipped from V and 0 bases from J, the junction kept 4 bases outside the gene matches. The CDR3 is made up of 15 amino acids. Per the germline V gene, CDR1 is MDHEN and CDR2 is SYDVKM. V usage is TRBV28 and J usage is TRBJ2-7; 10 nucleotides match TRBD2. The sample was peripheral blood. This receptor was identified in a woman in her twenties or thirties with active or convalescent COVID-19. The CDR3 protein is CASSLAGEGSYEQYF. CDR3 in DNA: TGTGCCAGCAGTCTAGCGGGAGAGGGCTCCTACGAGCAGTACTTC.